This T cell receptor (beta chain) was identified during a study of T cells after yellow fever vaccination. Germline V gene data show CDR1 as SGHVS and CDR2 as FNYEAQ. The CDR3 contains 15 residues. The V end lost 6 bases, the J end lost 5 bases, and 17 bases lay between the germline ends. TCRdb used MiXCR to reprocess the 5' RACE reads, holding one entry per CDR3 protein. Of fewer than 650,000 distinct CDR3 sequences in the sample, just over 20% were seen once. This clonotype came up a few times. Sequenced here: PBMCs, sampled approximately 22 days after the first yellow fever vaccination. This rearrangement joins TRBV7-6 to TRBJ2-1, with a tentative D call TRBD2 (6 bases). This clonotype was obtained from a young man who received the YFV17D yellow fever vaccine. CDR3 in DNA: TGTGCCAGCAGACCTGAAGCGGGTGGCGACAATGAGCAGTTCTTC. Translation: CASRPEAGGDNEQFF.